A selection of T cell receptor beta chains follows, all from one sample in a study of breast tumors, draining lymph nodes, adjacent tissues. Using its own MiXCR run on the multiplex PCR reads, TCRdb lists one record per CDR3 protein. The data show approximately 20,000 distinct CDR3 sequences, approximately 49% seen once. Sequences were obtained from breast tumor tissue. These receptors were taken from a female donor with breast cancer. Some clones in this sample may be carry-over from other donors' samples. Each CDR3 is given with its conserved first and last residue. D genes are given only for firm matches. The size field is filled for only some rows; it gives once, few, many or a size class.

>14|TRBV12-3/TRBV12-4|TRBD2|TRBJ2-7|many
CASSSSGRSREQYF
TGTGCCAGCAGTTCTAGCGGGAGGAGTCGCGAGCAGTACTTC
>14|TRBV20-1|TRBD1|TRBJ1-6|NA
CSASKGTGKSPLHF
TGCAGTGCTAGTAAGGGGACAGGGAAATCACCCCTCCACTTT
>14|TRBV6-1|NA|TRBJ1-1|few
CASSTTISGTEAFF
TGTGCCAGCAGTACGACCATCTCGGGGACTGAAGCTTTCTTT
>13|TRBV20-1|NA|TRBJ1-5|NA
CSASQGHSQPQHF
TGCAGTGCTTCCCAGGGGCATTCTCAGCCCCAGCATTTT
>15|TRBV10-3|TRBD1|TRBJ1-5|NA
CAISPGTGTNQPQHF
TGTGCCATCAGTCCTGGGACAGGGACTAATCAGCCCCAGCATTTT
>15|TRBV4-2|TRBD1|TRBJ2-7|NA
CASSQVGQGKYEQYF
TGTGCCAGCAGCCAAGTCGGACAGGGGAAATACGAGCAGTACTTC
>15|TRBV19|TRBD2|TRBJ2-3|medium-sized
CASSPGREFPDTQYF
TGTGCCAGTAGTCCTGGGCGGGAGTTCCCAGATACGCAGTATTTT
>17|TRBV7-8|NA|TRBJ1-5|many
CASSLFGGREDNQPQHF
TGTGCCAGCAGCTTATTTGGGGGCAGGGAGGACAATCAGCCCCAGCATTTT
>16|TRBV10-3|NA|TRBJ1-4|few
CAISEGRQTSNEKLFF
TGTGCCATCAGTGAGGGACGGCAGACCTCTAATGAAAAACTGTTTTTT
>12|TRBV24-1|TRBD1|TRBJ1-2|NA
CATSRQGKGYTF
TGTGCCACCAGCAGACAGGGTAAAGGCTACACCTTC
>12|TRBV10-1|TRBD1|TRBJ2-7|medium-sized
CASSVSGGVQYF
TGCGCCAGCAGTGTGTCAGGGGGTGTGCAGTACTTC
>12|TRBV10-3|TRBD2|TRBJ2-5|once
CAIRRTSGSRYF
TGTGCCATCAGAAGGACTAGCGGGAGCAGGTACTTC
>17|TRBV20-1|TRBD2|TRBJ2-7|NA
CSAGGLAGGVAFYEQYF
TGCAGTGCGGGAGGACTAGCGGGAGGGGTGGCGTTCTACGAGCAGTACTTC
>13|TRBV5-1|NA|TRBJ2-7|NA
CASSLTAAYEQYF
TGCGCCAGCAGTTTGACAGCGGCCTACGAGCAGTACTTC
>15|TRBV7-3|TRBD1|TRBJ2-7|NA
CASSFRQGALYEQYF
TGTGCCAGCAGCTTCAGGCAGGGGGCCCTCTACGAGCAGTACTTC
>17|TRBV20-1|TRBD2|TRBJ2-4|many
CSAGLAGGRRAKNIQYF
TGCAGTGCTGGACTAGCGGGAGGGAGAAGGGCCAAAAACATTCAGTACTTC
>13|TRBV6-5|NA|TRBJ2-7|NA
CASGVRGGEEQYF
TGTGCCAGCGGTGTCAGGGGGGGTGAAGAGCAGTACTTC
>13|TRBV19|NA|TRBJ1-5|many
CASSISPGPPQHF
TGTGCCAGTAGTATAAGCCCCGGTCCGCCCCAGCATTTT
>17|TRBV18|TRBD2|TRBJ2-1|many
CASSPQTSRSSYNEQFF
TGTGCCAGCTCACCTCAGACTAGCCGGAGCTCCTACAATGAGCAGTTCTTC